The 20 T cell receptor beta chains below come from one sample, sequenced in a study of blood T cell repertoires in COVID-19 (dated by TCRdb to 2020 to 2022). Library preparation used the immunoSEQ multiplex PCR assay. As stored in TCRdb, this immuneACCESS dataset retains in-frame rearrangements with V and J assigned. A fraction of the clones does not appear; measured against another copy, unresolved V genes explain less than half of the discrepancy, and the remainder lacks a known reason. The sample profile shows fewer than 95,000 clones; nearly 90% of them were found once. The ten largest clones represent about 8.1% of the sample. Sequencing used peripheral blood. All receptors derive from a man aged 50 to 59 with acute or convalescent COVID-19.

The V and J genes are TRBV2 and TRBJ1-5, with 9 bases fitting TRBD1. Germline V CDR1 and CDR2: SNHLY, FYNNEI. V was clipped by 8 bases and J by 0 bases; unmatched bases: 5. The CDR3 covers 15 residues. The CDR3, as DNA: TGTGCCAGCGGGAGGGACAGGGCTAGCAATCAGCCCCAGCATTTT. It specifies CASGRDRASNQPQHF.

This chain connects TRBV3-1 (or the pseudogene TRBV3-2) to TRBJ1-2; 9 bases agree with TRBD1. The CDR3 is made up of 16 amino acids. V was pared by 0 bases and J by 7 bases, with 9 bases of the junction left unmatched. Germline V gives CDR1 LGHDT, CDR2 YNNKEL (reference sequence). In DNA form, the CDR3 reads TGTGCCAGCAGCCAAGATGACAGGGGGTTGGTAGGTGGCTACACCTTC. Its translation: CASSQDDRGLVGGYTF.

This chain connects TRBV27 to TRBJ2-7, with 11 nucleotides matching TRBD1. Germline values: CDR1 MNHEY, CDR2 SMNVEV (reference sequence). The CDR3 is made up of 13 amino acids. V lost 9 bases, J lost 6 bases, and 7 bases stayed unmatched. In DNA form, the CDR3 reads TGTGCCAGTGGACAGGGGGCGCACGGCGAGCAGTACGTC. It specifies CASGQGAHGEQYV.

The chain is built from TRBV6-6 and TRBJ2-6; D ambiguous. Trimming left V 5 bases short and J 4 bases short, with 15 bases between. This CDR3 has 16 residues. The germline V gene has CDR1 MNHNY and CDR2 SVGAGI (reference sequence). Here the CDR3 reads CASSVLSVAGANVLTF. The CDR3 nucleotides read TGTGCCAGCAGTGTCCTCTCTGTGGCAGGGGCCAACGTCCTGACTTTC.

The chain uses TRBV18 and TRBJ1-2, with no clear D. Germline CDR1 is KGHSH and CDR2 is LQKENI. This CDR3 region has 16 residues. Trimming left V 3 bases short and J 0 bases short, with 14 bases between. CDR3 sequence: CASSPAGQHTNYGYTF. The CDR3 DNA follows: TGTGCCAGCTCACCGGCAGGCCAACACACTAACTATGGCTACACCTTC.

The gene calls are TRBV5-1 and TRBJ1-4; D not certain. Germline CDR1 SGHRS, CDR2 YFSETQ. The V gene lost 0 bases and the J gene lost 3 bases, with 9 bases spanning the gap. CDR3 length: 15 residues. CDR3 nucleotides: TGCGCCAGCAGCTTGGGCGGGATGGCTAATGAAAAACTGTTTTTT. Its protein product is CASSLGGMANEKLFF. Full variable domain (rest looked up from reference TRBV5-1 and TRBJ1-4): KAGVTQTPRYLIKTRGQQVTLSCSPISGHRSVSWYQQTPGQGLQFLFEYFSETQRNKGNFPGRFSGRQFSNSRSEMNVSTLELGDSALYLCASSLGGMANEKLFFGSGTQLSVL.

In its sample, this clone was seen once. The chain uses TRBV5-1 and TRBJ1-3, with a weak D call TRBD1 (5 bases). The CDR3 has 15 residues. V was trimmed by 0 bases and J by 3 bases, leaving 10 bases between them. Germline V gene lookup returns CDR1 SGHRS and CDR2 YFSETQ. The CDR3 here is CASSLAGRVGNTIYF. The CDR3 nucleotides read TGCGCCAGCAGCTTGGCCGGCAGGGTTGGAAACACCATATATTTT.

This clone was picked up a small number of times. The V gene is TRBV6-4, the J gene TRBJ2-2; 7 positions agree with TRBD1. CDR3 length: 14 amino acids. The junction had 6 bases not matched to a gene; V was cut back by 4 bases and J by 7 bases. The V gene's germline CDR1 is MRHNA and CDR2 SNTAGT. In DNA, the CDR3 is TGTGCCAGCAGTGGAACAGGGGATCGCGGGGAGCTGTTTTTT. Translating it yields CASSGTGDRGELFF.

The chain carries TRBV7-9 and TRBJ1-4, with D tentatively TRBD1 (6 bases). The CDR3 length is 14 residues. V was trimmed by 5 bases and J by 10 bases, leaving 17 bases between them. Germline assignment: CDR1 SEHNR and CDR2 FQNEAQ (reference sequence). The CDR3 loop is CASSRGGSERKLFF. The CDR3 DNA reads TGTGCCAGCAGCAGAGGGGGAAGCGAGAGAAAACTGTTTTTT.

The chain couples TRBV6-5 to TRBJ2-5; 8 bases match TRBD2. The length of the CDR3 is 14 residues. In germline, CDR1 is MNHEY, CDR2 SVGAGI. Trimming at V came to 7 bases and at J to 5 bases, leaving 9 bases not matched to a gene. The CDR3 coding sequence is TGTGCCAGCACGGTCGGGGGGGCCGAGGAGACCCAGTACTTC. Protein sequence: CASTVGGAEETQYF.

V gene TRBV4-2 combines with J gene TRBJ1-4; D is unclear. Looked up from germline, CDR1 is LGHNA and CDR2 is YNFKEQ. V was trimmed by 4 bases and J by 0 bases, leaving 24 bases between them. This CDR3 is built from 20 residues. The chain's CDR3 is CASSPLGSRNFVSTNEKLFF. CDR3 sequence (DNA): TGTGCCAGCAGCCCCCTAGGTTCCCGGAACTTCGTTTCAACTAATGAAAAACTGTTTTTT.

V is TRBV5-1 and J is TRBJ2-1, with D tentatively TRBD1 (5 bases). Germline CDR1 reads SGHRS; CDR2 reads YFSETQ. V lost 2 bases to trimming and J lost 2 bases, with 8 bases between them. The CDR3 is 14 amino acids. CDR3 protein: CASSLSGTYNEQFF. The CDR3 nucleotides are TGCGCCAGCAGCTTATCAGGGACCTACAATGAGCAGTTCTTC.

CDR3 in amino acids: CASSVTGTNSPLHF. The CDR3 DNA reads as TGTGCCAGCAGCGTAACAGGGACCAATTCACCCCTCCACTTT. The chain carries TRBV9 and TRBJ1-6, with a weak D call TRBD1 (6 bases). This CDR3 has 14 residues. Trimming removed 1 base at V and 7 bases at J, with 9 bases between. The germline V gene encodes CDR1 SGDLS and CDR2 YYNGEE.

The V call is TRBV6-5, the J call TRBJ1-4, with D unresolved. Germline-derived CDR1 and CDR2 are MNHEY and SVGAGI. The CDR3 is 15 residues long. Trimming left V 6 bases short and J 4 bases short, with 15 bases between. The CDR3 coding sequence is TGTGCCAGCAGCAGGAATCGTTTTGTTAATGAAAAACTGTTTTTT. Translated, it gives CASSRNRFVNEKLFF.

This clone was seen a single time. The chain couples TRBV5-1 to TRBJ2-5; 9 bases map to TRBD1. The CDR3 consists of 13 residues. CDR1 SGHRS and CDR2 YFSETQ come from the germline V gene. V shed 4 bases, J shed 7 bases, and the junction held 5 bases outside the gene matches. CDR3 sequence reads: CASSPGQGVTQYF. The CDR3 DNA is TGCGCCAGCAGCCCGGGACAGGGCGTGACCCAGTACTTC. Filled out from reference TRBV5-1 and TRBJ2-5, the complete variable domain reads KAGVTQTPRYLIKTRGQQVTLSCSPISGHRSVSWYQQTPGQGLQFLFEYFSETQRNKGNFPGRFSGRQFSNSRSEMNVSTLELGDSALYLCASSPGQGVTQYFGPGTRLLVL.

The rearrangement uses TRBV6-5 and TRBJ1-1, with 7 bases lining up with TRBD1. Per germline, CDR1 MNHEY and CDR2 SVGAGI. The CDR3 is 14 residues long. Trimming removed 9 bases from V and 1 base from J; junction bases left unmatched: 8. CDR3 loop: CASQRAGGNTEAFF. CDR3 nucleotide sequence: TGTGCCAGTCAACGGGCAGGGGGGAACACTGAAGCTTTCTTT.

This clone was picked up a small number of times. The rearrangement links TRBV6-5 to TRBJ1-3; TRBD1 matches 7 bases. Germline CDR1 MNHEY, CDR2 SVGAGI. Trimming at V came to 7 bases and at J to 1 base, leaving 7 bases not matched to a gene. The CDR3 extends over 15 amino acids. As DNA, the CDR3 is TGTGCCAGCACCTCGGACAGGAATTCTGGAAACACCATATATTTT. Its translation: CASTSDRNSGNTIYF.

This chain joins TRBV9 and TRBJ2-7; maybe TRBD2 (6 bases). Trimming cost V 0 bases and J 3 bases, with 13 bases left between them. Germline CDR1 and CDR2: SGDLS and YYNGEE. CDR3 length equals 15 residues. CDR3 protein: CASSVASGSNYEQYF. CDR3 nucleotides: TGTGCCAGCAGCGTAGCGTCCGGGAGTAACTACGAGCAGTACTTC.

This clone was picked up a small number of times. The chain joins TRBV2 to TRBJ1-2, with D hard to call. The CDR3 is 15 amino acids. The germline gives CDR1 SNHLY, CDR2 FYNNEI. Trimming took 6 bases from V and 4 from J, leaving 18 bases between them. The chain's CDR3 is CASRDKRDAVYGYTF. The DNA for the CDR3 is TGTGCCAGCAGGGATAAGAGGGATGCGGTCTATGGCTACACCTTC.

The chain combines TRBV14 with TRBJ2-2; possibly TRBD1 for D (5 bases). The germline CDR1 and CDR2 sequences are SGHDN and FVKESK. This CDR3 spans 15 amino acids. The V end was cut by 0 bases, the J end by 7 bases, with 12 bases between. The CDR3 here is CASSQDLIGVGELFF. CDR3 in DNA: TGTGCCAGCAGCCAAGATCTTATAGGGGTCGGGGAGCTGTTTTTT.